These 17 T cell receptor beta chains came from one sample sequenced in a study of cytomegalovirus exposure and HLA in healthy donors. The PCR employed 60 Vbeta primers together with 13 Jbeta primers. This table comes from immunoSEQ multiplex PCR, and its TCRdb copy is limited to in-frame clones, with some not included. The data hold approximately 110,000 clones, with roughly 82% observed a single time. Sample: PBMCs. Receptors were obtained from a woman in her sixties or seventies in good health and CMV-seropositive.

The rearrangement links TRBV9 to TRBJ1-6; weak D call: TRBD1 (5 bases). V was pared by 3 bases and J by 8 bases, with 9 bases between. Germline CDR1 and CDR2: SGDLS and YYNGEE. CDR3 length: 13 residues. CDR3 bases: TGTGCCAGCAGCGCTACCAGGGATTCACCCCTCCACTTT. It specifies CASSATRDSPLHF.

A few counts support this clone. The chain combines TRBV14 with TRBJ2-7; 11 bases fit TRBD2. Germline V gene lookup returns CDR1 SGHDN and CDR2 FVKESK. The CDR3 contains 14 residues. With V trimmed by 4 bases and J by 3 bases, 2 bases remained unmatched. CDR3 sequence reads: CASSRLAGSYEQYF. In DNA form, the CDR3 reads TGTGCCAGCAGCCGACTAGCGGGGAGCTACGAGCAGTACTTC.

The CDR3 loop is CASDKLSTDTQYF. The DNA of the CDR3 is TGTGCCAGCGACAAACTTAGCACAGATACGCAGTATTTT. The chain has TRBV18 and TRBJ2-3; D remains unclear. V was trimmed by 8 bases and J by 0 bases, leaving 9 bases between them. CDR1 is KGHSH and CDR2 is LQKENI in the germline V gene. CDR3 length equals 13 residues.

The V gene is TRBV19, the J gene TRBJ1-1; D remains unclear. This CDR3 spans 15 amino acids. Germline V lookup: CDR1 LNHDA, CDR2 SQIVND (reference sequence). Trimming took 7 bases from V and 0 from J, leaving 15 bases between them. The CDR3, as DNA: TGTGCCAGTAACCTTTATGCGGCCCTGAACACTGAAGCTTTCTTT. The encoded protein is CASNLYAALNTEAFF.

The chain has TRBV11-2 and TRBJ2-7, with 8 positions matching TRBD1. V lost 4 bases, J lost 11 bases, and 10 bases stayed unmatched. The CDR3 is 13 amino acids. Germline CDR1 SGHAT, CDR2 FQNNGV. CDR3 sequence reads: CASSSTTGVLKYF. In nucleotides, the CDR3 is TGTGCCAGCAGCTCTACGACAGGGGTTCTTAAGTACTTC.

The V and J genes are TRBV19 and TRBJ2-3; D is possibly TRBD1 (5 bases). Trimming removed 3 bases at V and 4 bases at J, with 8 bases between. The germline V gene encodes CDR1 LNHDA and CDR2 SQIVND (reference sequence). This CDR3 is built from 13 residues. CDR3 sequence: CASSMQGADTQYF. The CDR3, as DNA: TGTGCCAGTAGTATGCAGGGCGCAGATACGCAGTATTTT. The full variable domain, completed using reference TRBV19 and TRBJ2-3, is DGGITQSPKYLFRKEGQNVTLSCEQNLNHDAMYWYRQDPGQGLRLIYYSQIVNDFQKGDIAEGYSVSREKKESFPLTVTSAQKNPTAFYLCASSMQGADTQYFGPGTRLTVL.

This sequence joins TRBV6-5 and TRBJ2-1, with 9 bases that match TRBD2. Germline V CDR1 and CDR2: MNHEY, SVGAGI. CDR3 size: 15 residues. J gave up 5 bases and V 4 bases, and 6 bases lay outside the gene matches. The CDR3 loop reads CASSSPGLADNEQFF. Here the CDR3 DNA reads TGTGCCAGCAGTTCGCCGGGACTAGCAGACAATGAGCAGTTCTTC.

The CDR3 sequence is CASSETGLNQPQHF. The DNA of the CDR3 is TGTGCCAGTAGTGAAACAGGGTTGAATCAGCCCCAGCATTTT. This chain uses TRBV19 with TRBJ1-5, with a possible D match to TRBD1 (6 bases). V was trimmed by 5 bases and J by 4 bases, leaving 12 bases between them. This CDR3 has 14 amino acids. Germline values: CDR1 LNHDA, CDR2 SQIVND (reference sequence).

The chain joins TRBV15 to TRBJ2-5; D is possibly TRBD1 (6 bases). Gene TRBJ2-7 matches the end of the DNA better, so the J call may be wrong. CDR1 LNHNV and CDR2 YYDKDF come from the germline V gene (reference sequence). The CDR3 is 15 residues long. The CDR3 sequence is CATSRDLLAGDEQYF. The CDR3 nucleotides are TGTGCCACCAGCAGAGATCTCCTAGCAGGGGACGAGCAGTACTTC.

The chain recombines TRBV5-5 with TRBJ1-2; D remains unclear. V lost 3 bases and J lost 2, with 11 bases in between. The germline V gene has CDR1 SGHKS and CDR2 YYEKEE (reference sequence). This CDR3 has 14 amino acids. DNA for the CDR3: TGTGCCAGCAGCTCCCGGGATCCGAACTATGGCTACACCTTC. Its protein product is CASSSRDPNYGYTF.

This clone was counted between two and nine times. The chain combines TRBV29-1 with TRBJ2-5; TRBD1 matches 7 bases. Trimming at V came to 4 bases and at J to 5 bases, leaving 13 bases not matched to a gene. This CDR3 spans 15 amino acids. Per germline, CDR1 SQVTM and CDR2 ANQGSEA. The CDR3 loop reads CSVAISQGTGETQYF. In DNA, the CDR3 is TGCAGCGTTGCTATATCACAGGGGACGGGGGAGACCCAGTACTTC. Full variable domain (missing parts from reference TRBV29-1 and TRBJ2-5): SAVISQKPSRDICQRGTSLTIQCQVDSQVTMMFWYRQQPGQSLTLIATANQGSEATYESGFVIDKFPISRPNLTFSTLTVSNMSPEDSSIYLCSVAISQGTGETQYFGPGTRLLVL.

The chain combines TRBV7-2 with TRBJ2-3, with 8 bases identical to TRBD2. The CDR3 spans 18 residues. V trimming: 3 bases; J trimming: 2 bases; junction bases outside the gene matches: 13. CDR1 and CDR2 (germline): SGHTA, FQGNSA. Written as DNA, the CDR3 is TGTGCCAGCAGCTTTTCGTATCGGGGGGGCGGATCCACAGATACGCAGTATTTT. This gives the protein CASSFSYRGGGSTDTQYF. The variable domain in full, with the rest retrieved from reference TRBV7-2 and TRBJ2-3, is GAGVSQSPSNKVTEKGKDVELRCDPISGHTALYWYRQSLGQGLEFLIYFQGNSAPDKSGLPSDRFSAERTGGSVSTLTIQRTQQEDSAVYLCASSFSYRGGGSTDTQYFGPGTRLTVL.

In its sample, this clone was seen once. The chain joins TRBV28 to TRBJ2-1; D might be TRBD1 (5 bases). CDR1 is MDHEN and CDR2 is SYDVKM in the germline V gene. The CDR3 extends over 13 amino acids. The ends were cut back, 6 bases at V and 4 bases at J, with 10 bases in the middle. Here the CDR3 DNA reads TGTGCCAGCAGCGACAGCAATTACAATGAGCAGTTCTTC. Translating it yields CASSDSNYNEQFF.

Worth noting for this clone: Since no conserved phenylalanine or tryptophan closes the CDR3, a read error is the likely cause. The V call is TRBV4-2, the J call TRBJ2-3; tentative D call: TRBD2 (5 bases). Germline V lookup: CDR1 LGHNA, CDR2 YNFKEQ. The CDR3 length is 14 residues. Trimming cost V 1 base and J 6 bases, with 11 bases left between them. DNA for the CDR3: TGTGCCAGCAGCCAAGCCGAGGGATCCGATACGCAGTATTCT. It encodes CASSQAEGSDTQYS.

This chain joins TRBV18 and TRBJ2-7; TRBD2 matches 12 bases. Germline V CDR1 and CDR2: KGHSH, LQKENI. The CDR3 totals 16 residues. V shed 0 bases and J 4 bases; nucleotides not matched to a gene: 4. The CDR3 sequence: CASSPPSLAGGYEQYF. CDR3 bases: TGTGCCAGCTCACCACCGTCCCTAGCGGGGGGGTACGAGCAGTACTTC.

The chain recombines TRBV19 with TRBJ2-7, with a weak D call TRBD1 (6 bases). Germline CDR1 LNHDA, CDR2 SQIVND (reference sequence). V was trimmed by 5 bases and J by 5 bases, leaving 13 bases between them. The CDR3 consists of 13 residues. The CDR3 sequence: CASSGRGRDEQYF. The CDR3 DNA is TGTGCCAGTAGTGGCAGGGGACGGGACGAGCAGTACTTC. The full variable domain, its missing parts supplied by reference TRBV19 and TRBJ2-7, is DGGITQSPKYLFRKEGQNVTLSCEQNLNHDAMYWYRQDPGQGLRLIYYSQIVNDFQKGDIAEGYSVSREKKESFPLTVTSAQKNPTAFYLCASSGRGRDEQYFGPGTRLTVT.

The chain links TRBV27 to TRBJ2-7, with 10 bases aligning to TRBD2. Germline V gene lookup returns CDR1 MNHEY and CDR2 SMNVEV (reference sequence). The CDR3 totals 19 residues. V trimming: 0 bases; J trimming: 3 bases; junction bases outside the gene matches: 14. CDR3 coding DNA: TGTGCCAGCAGTTTATCCGGGCAGGGTTGGACTAGCGGCTACTACGAGCAGTACTTC. It codes for CASSLSGQGWTSGYYEQYF.